The clone carrying this T cell receptor (beta chain) has more than one count but fewer than ten. No antigen is known for it. Germline V gene lookup returns CDR1 SNHLY and CDR2 FYNNEI. There are 14 residues in the CDR3. This specimen belongs to a study of blood T cells in healthy people across ages. Study results and limitations: The lack of PBMC sorting stopped any conclusive naive versus antigen-experienced comparison.

The use of a sample-barcoded 5' primer and a J-beta primer mix characterized a second PCR of roughly 7 to 11 cycles. Carrying 12 random nucleotides, a template-switch adaptor labeled each individual cDNA molecule. TCRdb passed the 5' RACE reads through MiXCR, listing each CDR3 protein once. The table shows approximately 760,000 distinct CDR3 sequences, with approximately 25% occurring only once. These data were also reused for a study on T cells of mothers and their children.

The chain couples TRBV2 to TRBJ2-5; D gene uncertain. The J call is uncertain, as TRBJ2-7 better fits the DNA end. Sequencing was performed on blood. The clonotype comes from a boy aged 5-17 years in good health. The CDR3 nucleotides read TGTGCCAGCAGGGAGAGCCCTGGGATCTACGAGCAGTACTTC. The encoded protein is CASRESPGIYEQYF.